These T cell receptor beta chains were read from a single sample in a study of blood T cell repertoires in COVID-19. The assay was immunoSEQ multiplex PCR, and TCRdb's table has in-frame clones only and misses some. The sample includes around 44,000 clones, approximately 90% seen only once; the top ten take about 12%. The material sequenced was peripheral blood. The source of these receptors is a human donor in a cohort sampled during active COVID-19. CDR3s include the opening cysteine and the closing phenylalanine or tryptophan. The order of the fields is V gene, D gene, J gene, clone size, CDR3 protein, CDR3 DNA. D genes are given only for firm matches. Expanded clones are given a class, and other clones once, few, many or no size at all.

TRBV7-8	TRBD1	TRBJ1-4	once	CASSLARRGLALGEKLFF	TGTGCCAGCAGCTTAGCGCGCAGGGGGCTTGCCCTAGGTGAAAAACTGTTTTTT
TRBV10-3	NA	TRBJ1-5	NA	CAIRGSAGNQPQHF	TGTGCCATCAGGGGCAGTGCCGGCAATCAGCCCCAGCATTTT
TRBV18	NA	TRBJ2-3	NA	CASSPSTRGRTDTQYF	TGTGCCAGCTCACCATCAACCCGGGGTCGCACAGATACGCAGTATTTT
TRBV28	NA	TRBJ1-5	NA	CAARGNQPQHF	TGTGCAGCTAGGGGGAATCAGCCCCAGCATTTT
TRBV21-1	NA	TRBJ1-5	NA	CASSKEWDRKEHQPQHF	TGTGCCAGCAGCAAAGAATGGGACAGGAAGGAACATCAGCCCCAGCATTTT
TRBV2	NA	TRBJ1-2	NA	CASSVRGLGGYTF	TGTGCCAGCAGTGTGAGAGGGCTCGGCGGCTACACCTTC
TRBV9	NA	TRBJ2-3	NA	CASSVAPGRGKGDTQYF	TGTGCCAGCAGCGTCGCCCCGGGACGGGGGAAAGGAGATACGCAGTATTTT
TRBV10-3	TRBD2	TRBJ2-3	NA	CAISLRASGGLDTQYF	TGTGCCATCAGCCTCCGTGCTAGCGGGGGGCTAGATACGCAGTATTTT
TRBV19	TRBD1	TRBJ1-5	NA	CASSRTGGGNQPQHF	TGTGCCAGTAGTCGGACAGGGGGGGGAAATCAGCCCCAGCATTTT
TRBV29-1	TRBD1	TRBJ1-2	NA	CSVEDRQGKGYTF	TGCAGCGTTGAAGACCGACAGGGGAAAGGCTACACCTTC
TRBV2	NA	TRBJ2-1	NA	CASSDISRSYNEQFF	TGTGCCAGCAGTGACATTTCTAGGTCCTACAATGAGCAGTTCTTC
TRBV7-3	NA	TRBJ2-1	NA	CASSLGPASGEQFF	TGTGCCAGCAGCTTAGGGCCAGCCAGCGGTGAGCAGTTCTTC
TRBV6-5	NA	TRBJ2-7	NA	CASSPNQEEQYF	TGTGCCAGCAGCCCAAACCAAGAGGAGCAGTACTTC
TRBV6-5	TRBD1	TRBJ2-7	NA	CASSTGTGYEQYF	TGTGCCAGCAGCACCGGGACAGGCTACGAGCAGTACTTC
TRBV7-3	NA	TRBJ1-1	once	CASRGQTNTEAFF	TGTGCCAGCAGAGGACAGACGAACACTGAAGCTTTCTTT
TRBV4-1	NA	TRBJ2-3	NA	CASSQVAGTDTQYF	TGCGCCAGCAGCCAAGTTGCGGGCACAGATACGCAGTATTTT